This T cell receptor (beta chain) is from a study of Ad26.COV2.S vaccination and SARS-CoV-2 variants. The wider study: Ad26.COV2.S, an intramuscular injection, was given once or twice 56 days apart.

Noted treatment: some 19 received Ad26.COV2.S at low or high dose, single or two shots; 5 received placebo; per-sample allocation not given. It was on day 63 after the first vaccine or placebo injection that samples were taken. The sample came from a Boston adult aged 18-55 years. Study conclusions and caveats: People who got the vaccine or the placebo had similar non-spike TCR breadth.

Clones were read by immunoSEQ multiplex PCR, and TCRdb kept only the in-frame ones, dropping some. The profile shows some 480,000 clones, 87% of them singletons. Details on this clone: What it binds is not known.

With 5 bases clipped from V and 1 base from J, the junction kept 12 bases outside the gene matches. CDR1 is SGHTA and CDR2 is FQGNSA in the germline V gene. CDR3 length: 17 amino acids. The rearrangement joins TRBV7-2 to TRBJ1-1; TRBD1 agrees at 8 bases. This TCR was sampled from a person aged 18-60 years who received the Ad26.COV2.S COVID-19 vaccine or a placebo. Material: peripheral blood, obtained in a trial of Ad26.COV2.S vaccine versus placebo. CDR3 sequence (DNA): TGTGCCAGCAGCCCTCCCGACAGGGGCTTAGGGAACACTGAAGCTTTCTTT. Its protein product is CASSPPDRGLGNTEAFF. The complete variable domain, with remaining parts taken from reference TRBV7-2 and TRBJ1-1, reads GAGVSQSPSNKVTEKGKDVELRCDPISGHTALYWYRQSLGQGLEFLIYFQGNSAPDKSGLPSDRFSAERTGGSVSTLTIQRTQQEDSAVYLCASSPPDRGLGNTEAFFGQGTRLTVV.